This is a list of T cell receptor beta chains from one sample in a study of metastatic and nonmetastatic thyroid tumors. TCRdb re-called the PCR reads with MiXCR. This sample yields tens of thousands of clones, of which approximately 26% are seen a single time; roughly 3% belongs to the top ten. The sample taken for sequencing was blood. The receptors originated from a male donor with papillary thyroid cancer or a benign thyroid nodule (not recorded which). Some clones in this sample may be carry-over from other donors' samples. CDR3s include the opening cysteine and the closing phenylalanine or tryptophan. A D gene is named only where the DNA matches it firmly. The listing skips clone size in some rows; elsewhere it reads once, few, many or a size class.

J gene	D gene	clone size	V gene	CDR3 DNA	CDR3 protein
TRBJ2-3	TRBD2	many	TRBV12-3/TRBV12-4	TGTGCCAGCAGTTCGGGGGGAGATACGCAGTATTTT	CASSSGGDTQYF
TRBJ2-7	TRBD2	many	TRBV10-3	TGTGCCATCAGTGGGGAGGGACTAGCGGGGAGCGCCTACGAGCAGTACTTC	CAISGEGLAGSAYEQYF
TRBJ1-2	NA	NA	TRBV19	TGTGCCAGTACCGGAGTTGATACTCCTATTCATGGCTACACCTTC	CASTGVDTPIHGYTF
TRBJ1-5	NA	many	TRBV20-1	TGCAGTGCTAGTTTGGGGAGTAATCACCGGGGTCAGCCCCAGCATTTT	CSASLGSNHRGQPQHF
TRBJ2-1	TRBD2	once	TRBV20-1	TGCAGTGCTAGAGATTGGACTAGCGACTACAATGAGCAGTTCTTC	CSARDWTSDYNEQFF
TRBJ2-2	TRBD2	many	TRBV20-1	TGCAGTGCTAGAGATACGGGAGGGAGCACCGGGGAGCTGTTTTTT	CSARDTGGSTGELFF
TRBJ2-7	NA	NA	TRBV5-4	TGTGCCAGCAGCTTGGAACCAGCCTACGAGCAGTACTTC	CASSLEPAYEQYF
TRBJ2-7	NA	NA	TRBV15	TGTGCCACCAGCAGAGAGAAGGGAGTGGGGTACGAGCAGTACTTC	CATSREKGVGYEQYF
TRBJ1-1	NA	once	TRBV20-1	TGCAGTGCCAAGTCTTGGGGCACTGAAGCTTTCTTT	CSAKSWGTEAFF
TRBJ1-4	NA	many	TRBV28	TGTGCCAGCAGTTTATCACCTGAAAAACTGTTTTTT	CASSLSPEKLFF
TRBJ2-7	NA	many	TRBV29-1	TGCAGCGTTGGGGGATTAGGCTACGAGCAGTACTTC	CSVGGLGYEQYF
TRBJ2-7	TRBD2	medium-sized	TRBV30	TGTGCCTGCGGGACTAGTACCTACGAGCAGTACTTC	CACGTSTYEQYF
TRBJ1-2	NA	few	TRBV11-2	TGTGCCAGCAGCTTAGAAGGATTTTCGGGCAGGGGTGTCTATGGCTACACCTTC	CASSLEGFSGRGVYGYTF
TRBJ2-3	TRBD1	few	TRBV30	TGTGCCTGGAGCACAGGGGGGCCGGTAGATACGCAGTATTTT	CAWSTGGPVDTQYF
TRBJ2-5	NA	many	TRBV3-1	TGTGCCAGCAGCCAAGCTGCAGGGAACCAAGAGACCCAGTACTTC	CASSQAAGNQETQYF
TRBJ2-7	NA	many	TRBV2	TGTGCCAGCAGTGTTTCCCTAGTTACCTACGAGCAGTACTTC	CASSVSLVTYEQYF
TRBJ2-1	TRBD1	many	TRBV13	TGTGCCAGCAGACCTACCCTCTCAGGGGGCAATATGGATGAGCAGTTCTTC	CASRPTLSGGNMDEQFF
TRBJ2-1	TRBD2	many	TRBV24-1	TGTGCCACCAGTAGTGCTAGCGGGAGGGGAGGGGGCCACAATGAGCAGTTCTTC	CATSSASGRGGGHNEQFF
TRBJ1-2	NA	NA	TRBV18	TGTGCCAGCTCACCGGAGGATTACTATGGCTACACCTTC	CASSPEDYYGYTF
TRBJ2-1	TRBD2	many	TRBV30	TGTGCCTGGGGAGGGGTAGCGGGAGGTCTCTTCAGAGAGCAGTTCTTC	CAWGGVAGGLFREQFF
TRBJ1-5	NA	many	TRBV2	TGTGCCAGCACCTCAATCCCTCCGGGATCCCTAGGAGGGCAGCCCCAGCATTTT	CASTSIPPGSLGGQPQHF
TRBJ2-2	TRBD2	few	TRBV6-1	TGTGCCAGCAGTCTCCGTCGACTAGCGGGAACACCCGGGGAGCTGTTTTTT	CASSLRRLAGTPGELFF
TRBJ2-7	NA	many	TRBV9	TGTGCCAGCAGCGTAGGTCCCACTAGGACCACCTACGAGCAGTACTTC	CASSVGPTRTTYEQYF
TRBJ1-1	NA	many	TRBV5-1	TGCGCCAGCAGCCCCGTGATTGTTAAGGGAACTGAAGCTTTCTTT	CASSPVIVKGTEAFF
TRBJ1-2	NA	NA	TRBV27	TGTGCCAGCAGTTTGAGGAGAACAGGGTATGGCTACACCTTC	CASSLRRTGYGYTF
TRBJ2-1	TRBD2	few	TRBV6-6	TGTGCCAGCAATACTAGCGGGTCCTACAATGAGCAGTTCTTC	CASNTSGSYNEQFF
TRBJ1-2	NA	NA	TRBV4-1	TGCGCCAGCAGCCCATCACCAACCAACTATGGCTACACCTTC	CASSPSPTNYGYTF
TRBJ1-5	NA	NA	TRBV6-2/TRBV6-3	TGTGCCAGCAGTTATGTGCTCTCAAACAATCAGCCCCAGCATTTT	CASSYVLSNNQPQHF
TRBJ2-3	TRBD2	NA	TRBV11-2	TGTGCCAGCAGCTTCGACGCGGGAGGCACAGATACGCAGTATTTT	CASSFDAGGTDTQYF
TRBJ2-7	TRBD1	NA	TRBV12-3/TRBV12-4	TGTGCCAGCAGCTCCCAGACAGGGAGCTACGAGCAGTACTTC	CASSSQTGSYEQYF
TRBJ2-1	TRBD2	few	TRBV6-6	TGTGCCAGCAGTTACTCAACTAGCGGGCACAATGAGCAGTTCTTC	CASSYSTSGHNEQFF
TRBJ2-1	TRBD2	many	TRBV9	TGTGCCAGCAGCGTAGGAGGACTAGCGGGGGGGAGAGATGAGCAGTTCTTC	CASSVGGLAGGRDEQFF
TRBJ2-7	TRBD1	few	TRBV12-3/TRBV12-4	TGTGCCAGCAAAACCCCCAGGGGGGAGCAGTACTTC	CASKTPRGEQYF
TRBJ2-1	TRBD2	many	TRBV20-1	TGCAGTGCTAGAGATCTAGGCGGGAGGTCCTACAATGAGCAGTTCTTC	CSARDLGGRSYNEQFF
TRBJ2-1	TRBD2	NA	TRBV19	TGTGCCAGTAATAGTAGGGGAGCGGGAGGCCCCGGGCGGAGTGAGCAGTTCTTC	CASNSRGAGGPGRSEQFF
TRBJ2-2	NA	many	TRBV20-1	TGCAGTGCTAGGGCCCAGGGGATAGGGACCGGGGAGCTGTTTTTT	CSARAQGIGTGELFF
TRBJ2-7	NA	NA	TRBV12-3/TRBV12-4	TGTGCCAGCAGTTTAGGGACACCGTCCTACGAGCAGTACTTC	CASSLGTPSYEQYF
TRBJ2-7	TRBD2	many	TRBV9	TGTGCCAGCAGCCTAGGATACAGCGGGAGAAAGGCCTACGAGCAGTACTTC	CASSLGYSGRKAYEQYF
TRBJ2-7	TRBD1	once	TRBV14	TGTGCCATCAGCCAAGCCGGGACAGGGGTGGTCGAGCAGCACTTC	CAISQAGTGVVEQHF
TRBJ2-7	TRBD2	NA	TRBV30	TGTGCCTGGAGTGTTCTCGGGAGGGCCTCCGAGCAGTACTTC	CAWSVLGRASEQYF
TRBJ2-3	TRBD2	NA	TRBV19	TGTGCCAGTAGTAAACTAGCGGGCCCCCTTAGCACAGATACGCAGTATTTT	CASSKLAGPLSTDTQYF
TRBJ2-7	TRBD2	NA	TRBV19	TGTGCCAGTAGTCCCCTGAATAGCGGGAGTAACTACGAGCAGTACTTC	CASSPLNSGSNYEQYF
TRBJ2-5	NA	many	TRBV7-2	TGTGCCAGCAGCTCGGCAGGGAGAGGGGAGACCCAGTACTTC	CASSSAGRGETQYF
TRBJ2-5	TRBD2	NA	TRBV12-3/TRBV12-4	TGTGCCAGCAGTTTATTTTCTAGCGGTCAAGAGACCCAGTACTTC	CASSLFSSGQETQYF
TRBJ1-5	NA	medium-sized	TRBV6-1	TGTGCCAGCAGTGAAGCAACAGAAAATCAGCCCCAGCATTTT	CASSEATENQPQHF
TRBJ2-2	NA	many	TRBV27	TGTGCCAGCAGTTTATCCGGGGAGCTGTTTTTT	CASSLSGELFF
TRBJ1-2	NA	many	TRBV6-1	TGTGCCAGCAGCTTTGGACAGCCCGTTGGCTACACCTTC	CASSFGQPVGYTF
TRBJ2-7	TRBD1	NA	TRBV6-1	TGTGCCAGCAGTGAAGGGACAGGGGTCACCTACGAGCAGTACTTC	CASSEGTGVTYEQYF
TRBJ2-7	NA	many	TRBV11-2	TGTGCCAGCAGCCCCCGAGGTGGGGTCGGCCAATCCTACGAGCAGTACTTC	CASSPRGGVGQSYEQYF
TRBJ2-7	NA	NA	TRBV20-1	TGCAGTGCTAGAGATGCGGAGGGGAACACCCACGAGCAGTACTTC	CSARDAEGNTHEQYF
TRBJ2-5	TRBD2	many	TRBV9	TGTGCCAGCAGCGGGGGTGCGGGAGGGCAAGAGACCCAGTACTTC	CASSGGAGGQETQYF
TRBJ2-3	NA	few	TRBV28	TGTGCCAGCAGTATGCAGGGTTATACGCAGTATTTT	CASSMQGYTQYF
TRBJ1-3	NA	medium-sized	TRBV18	TGTGCCAGCTCGCGGGGGGCTGGAAACACCATATATTTT	CASSRGAGNTIYF
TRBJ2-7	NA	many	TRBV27	TGTGCCAGCAGTTTAAGGGGAGCATACTCCTACGAGCAGTACTTC	CASSLRGAYSYEQYF
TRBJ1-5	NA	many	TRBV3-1	TGTGCCAGCAGCCATGGGGGGTTGGGTCAGCCCCAGCATTTT	CASSHGGLGQPQHF